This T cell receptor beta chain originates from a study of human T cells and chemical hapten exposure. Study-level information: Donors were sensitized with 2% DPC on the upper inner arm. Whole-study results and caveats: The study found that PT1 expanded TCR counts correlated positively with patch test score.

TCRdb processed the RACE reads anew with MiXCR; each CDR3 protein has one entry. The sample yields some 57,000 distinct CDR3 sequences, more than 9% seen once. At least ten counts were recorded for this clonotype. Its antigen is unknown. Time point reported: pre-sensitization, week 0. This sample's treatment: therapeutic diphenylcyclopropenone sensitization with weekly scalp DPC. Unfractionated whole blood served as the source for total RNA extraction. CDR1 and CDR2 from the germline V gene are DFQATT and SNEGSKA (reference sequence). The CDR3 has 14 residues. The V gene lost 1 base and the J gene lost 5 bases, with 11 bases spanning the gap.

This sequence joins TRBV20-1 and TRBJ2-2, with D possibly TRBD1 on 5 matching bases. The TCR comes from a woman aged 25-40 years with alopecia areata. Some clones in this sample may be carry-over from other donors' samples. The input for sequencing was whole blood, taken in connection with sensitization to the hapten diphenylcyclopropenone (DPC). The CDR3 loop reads CSARARQTTGELFF. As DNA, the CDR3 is TGCAGTGCTAGAGCACGACAGACTACCGGGGAGCTGTTTTTT.